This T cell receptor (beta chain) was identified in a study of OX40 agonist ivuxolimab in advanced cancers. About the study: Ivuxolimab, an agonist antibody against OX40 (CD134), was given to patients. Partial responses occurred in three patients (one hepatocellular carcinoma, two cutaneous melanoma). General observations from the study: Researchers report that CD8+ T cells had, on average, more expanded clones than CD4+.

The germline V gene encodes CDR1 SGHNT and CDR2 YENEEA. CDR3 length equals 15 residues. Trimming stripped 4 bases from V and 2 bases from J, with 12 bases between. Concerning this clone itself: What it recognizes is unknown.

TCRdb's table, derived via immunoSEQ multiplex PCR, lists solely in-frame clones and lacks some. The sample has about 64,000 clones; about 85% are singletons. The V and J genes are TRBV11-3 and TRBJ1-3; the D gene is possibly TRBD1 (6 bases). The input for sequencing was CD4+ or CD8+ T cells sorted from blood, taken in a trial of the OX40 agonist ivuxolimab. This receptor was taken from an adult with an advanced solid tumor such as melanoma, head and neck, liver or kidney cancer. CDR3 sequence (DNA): TGTGCCAGCAGCTCTGACAGGTATCCTGGAAACACCATATATTTT. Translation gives CASSSDRYPGNTIYF.